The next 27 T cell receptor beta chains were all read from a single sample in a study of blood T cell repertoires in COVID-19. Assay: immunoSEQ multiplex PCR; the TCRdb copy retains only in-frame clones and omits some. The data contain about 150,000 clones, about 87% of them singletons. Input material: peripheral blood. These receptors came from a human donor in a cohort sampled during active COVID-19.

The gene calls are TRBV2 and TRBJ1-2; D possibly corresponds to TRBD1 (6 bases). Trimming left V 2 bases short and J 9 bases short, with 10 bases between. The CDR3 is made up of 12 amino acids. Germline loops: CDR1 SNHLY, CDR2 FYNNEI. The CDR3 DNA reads TGTGCCAGCAGTGAAACAGGGATAAGCTACACCTTC. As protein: CASSETGISYTF.

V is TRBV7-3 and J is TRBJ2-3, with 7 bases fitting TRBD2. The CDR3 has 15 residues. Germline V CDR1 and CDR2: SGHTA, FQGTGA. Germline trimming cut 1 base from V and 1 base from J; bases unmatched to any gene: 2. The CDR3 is CASSLKSGGTDTQYF. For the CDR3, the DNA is TGTGCCAGCAGCTTAAAGAGCGGGGGCACAGATACGCAGTATTTT. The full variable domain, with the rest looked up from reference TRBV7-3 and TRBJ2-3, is GAGVSQTPSNKVTEKGKYVELRCDPISGHTALYWYRQSLGQGPEFLIYFQGTGAADDSGLPNDRFFAVRPEGSVSTLKIQRTERGDSAVYLCASSLKSGGTDTQYFGPGTRLTVL.

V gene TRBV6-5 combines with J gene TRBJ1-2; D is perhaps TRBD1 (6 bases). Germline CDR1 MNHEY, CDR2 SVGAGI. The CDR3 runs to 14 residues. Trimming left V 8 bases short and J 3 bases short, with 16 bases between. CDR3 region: CASLGGGADYGYTF. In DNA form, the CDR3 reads TGTGCCAGCCTGGGAGGGGGGGCCGACTATGGCTACACCTTC.

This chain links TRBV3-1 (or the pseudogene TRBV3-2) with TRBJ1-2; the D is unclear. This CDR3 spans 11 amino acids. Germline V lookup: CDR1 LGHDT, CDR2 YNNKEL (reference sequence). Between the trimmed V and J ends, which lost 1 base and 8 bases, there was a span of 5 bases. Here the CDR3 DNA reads TGTGCCAGCAGCCAAGCGCGAGGCTACACCTTC. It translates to CASSQARGYTF.

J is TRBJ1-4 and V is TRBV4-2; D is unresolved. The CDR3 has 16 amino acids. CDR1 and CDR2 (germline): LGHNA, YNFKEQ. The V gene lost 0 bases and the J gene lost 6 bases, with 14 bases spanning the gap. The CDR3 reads CASSQDWRLGDEKLFF. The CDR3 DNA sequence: TGTGCCAGCAGCCAAGACTGGCGACTCGGAGATGAAAAACTGTTTTTT.

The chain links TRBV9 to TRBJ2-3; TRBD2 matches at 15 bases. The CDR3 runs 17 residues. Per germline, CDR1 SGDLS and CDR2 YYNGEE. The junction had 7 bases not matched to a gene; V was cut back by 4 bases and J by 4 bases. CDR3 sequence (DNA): TGTGCCAGCAGCCGGACTAGCGGGAGGGCTCGCCCAGATACGCAGTATTTT. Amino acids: CASSRTSGRARPDTQYF.

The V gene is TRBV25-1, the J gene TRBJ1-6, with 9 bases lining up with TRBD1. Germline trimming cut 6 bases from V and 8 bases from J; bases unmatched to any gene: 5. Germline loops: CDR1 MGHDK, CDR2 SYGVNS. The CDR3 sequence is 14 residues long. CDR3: CASRGDRAYSPLHF. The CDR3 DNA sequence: TGTGCCAGCAGGGGGGACAGGGCATATTCACCCCTCCACTTT.

The CDR3 region has the DNA TGTGCCAGCAGTGAAAGCCTAGCGGGAGTCTACGAGCAGTACGTC. It is translated as CASSESLAGVYEQYV. The rearrangement uses TRBV6-1 and TRBJ2-7; 10 nucleotides agree with TRBD2. Unmatched junction bases numbered 4, after V lost 2 bases and J lost 3 bases. From germline, CDR1 is MNHNS and CDR2 SASEGT. CDR3 size: 15 residues.

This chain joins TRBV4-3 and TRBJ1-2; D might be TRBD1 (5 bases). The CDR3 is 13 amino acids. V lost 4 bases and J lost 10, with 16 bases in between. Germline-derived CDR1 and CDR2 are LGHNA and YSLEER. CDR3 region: CASSLQQEYPYTF. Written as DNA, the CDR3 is TGCGCCAGCAGCCTCCAACAGGAGTATCCCTACACCTTC.

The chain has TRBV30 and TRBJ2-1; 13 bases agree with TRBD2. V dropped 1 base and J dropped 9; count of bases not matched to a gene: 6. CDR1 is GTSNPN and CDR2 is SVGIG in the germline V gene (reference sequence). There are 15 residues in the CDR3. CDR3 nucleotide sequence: TGTGCCTGGAGTGACTGGACTAGCGGGAGTATTGAGCAGTTCTTC. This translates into CAWSDWTSGSIEQFF.

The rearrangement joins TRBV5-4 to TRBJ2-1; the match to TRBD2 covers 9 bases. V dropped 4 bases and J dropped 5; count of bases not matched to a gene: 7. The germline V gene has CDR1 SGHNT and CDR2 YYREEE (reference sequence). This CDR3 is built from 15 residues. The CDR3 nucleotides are TGTGCCAGCAGCACCGCTAGCGGGGTTAACAATGAGCAGTTCTTC. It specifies CASSTASGVNNEQFF.

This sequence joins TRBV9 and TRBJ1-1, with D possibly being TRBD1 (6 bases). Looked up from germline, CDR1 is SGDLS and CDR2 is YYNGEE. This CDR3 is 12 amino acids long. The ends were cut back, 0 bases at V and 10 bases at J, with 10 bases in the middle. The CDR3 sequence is CASSVEGGRAFF. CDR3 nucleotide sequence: TGTGCCAGCAGCGTAGAAGGGGGTCGAGCTTTCTTT.

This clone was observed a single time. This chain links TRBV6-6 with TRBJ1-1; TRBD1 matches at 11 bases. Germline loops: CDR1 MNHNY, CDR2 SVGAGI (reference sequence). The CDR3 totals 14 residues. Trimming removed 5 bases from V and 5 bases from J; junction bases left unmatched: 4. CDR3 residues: CASSRTGGGTEAFF. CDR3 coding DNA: TGTGCCAGCAGTCGGACAGGGGGCGGGACTGAAGCTTTCTTT.

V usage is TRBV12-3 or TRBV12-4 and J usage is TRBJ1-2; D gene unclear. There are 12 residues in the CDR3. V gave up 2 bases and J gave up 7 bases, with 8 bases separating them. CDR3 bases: TGTGCCAGCAGTTTACGGGGTTTTGGCTACACCTTC. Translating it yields CASSLRGFGYTF.

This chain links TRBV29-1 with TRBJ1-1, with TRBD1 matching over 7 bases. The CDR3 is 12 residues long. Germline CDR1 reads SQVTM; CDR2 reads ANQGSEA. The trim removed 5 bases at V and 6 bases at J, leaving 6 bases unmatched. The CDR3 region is CSVSQGDAEAFF. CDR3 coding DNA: TGCAGCGTTAGTCAGGGGGACGCTGAAGCTTTCTTT.

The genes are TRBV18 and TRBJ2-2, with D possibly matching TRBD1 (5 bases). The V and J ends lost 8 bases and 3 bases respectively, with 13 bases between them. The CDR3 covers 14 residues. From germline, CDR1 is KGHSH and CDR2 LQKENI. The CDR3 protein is CASADSPDTGELFF. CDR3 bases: TGTGCCAGCGCCGACAGCCCTGACACCGGGGAGCTGTTTTTT.

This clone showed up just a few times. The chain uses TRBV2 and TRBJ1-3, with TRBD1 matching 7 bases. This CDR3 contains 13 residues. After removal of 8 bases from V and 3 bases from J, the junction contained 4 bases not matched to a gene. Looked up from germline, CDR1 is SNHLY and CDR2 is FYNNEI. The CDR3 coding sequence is TGTGCCAGCGACAGGGCACATGGAAACACCATATATTTT. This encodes CASDRAHGNTIYF.

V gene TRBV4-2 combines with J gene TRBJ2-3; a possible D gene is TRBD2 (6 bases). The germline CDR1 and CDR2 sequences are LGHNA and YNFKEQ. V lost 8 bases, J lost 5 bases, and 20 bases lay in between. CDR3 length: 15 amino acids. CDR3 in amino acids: CASSRGRGSVDTQYF. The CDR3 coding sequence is TGTGCCAGCTCCCGAGGCCGGGGGTCTGTAGATACGCAGTATTTT.

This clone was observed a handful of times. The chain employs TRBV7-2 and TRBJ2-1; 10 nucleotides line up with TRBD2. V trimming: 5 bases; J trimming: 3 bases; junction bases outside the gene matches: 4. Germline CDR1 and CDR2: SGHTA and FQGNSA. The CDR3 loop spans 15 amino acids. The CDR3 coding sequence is TGTGCCAGCAGCGTACTAGCGGGACTCTACAATGAGCAGTTCTTC. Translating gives CASSVLAGLYNEQFF.

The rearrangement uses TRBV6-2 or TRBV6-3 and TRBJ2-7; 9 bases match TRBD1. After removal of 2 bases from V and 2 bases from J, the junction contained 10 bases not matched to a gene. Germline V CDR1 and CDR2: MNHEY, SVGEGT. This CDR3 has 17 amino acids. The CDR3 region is CASSYGAGTGNTYEQYF. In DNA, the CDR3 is TGTGCCAGCAGTTACGGAGCCGGGACAGGGAACACCTACGAGCAGTACTTC.

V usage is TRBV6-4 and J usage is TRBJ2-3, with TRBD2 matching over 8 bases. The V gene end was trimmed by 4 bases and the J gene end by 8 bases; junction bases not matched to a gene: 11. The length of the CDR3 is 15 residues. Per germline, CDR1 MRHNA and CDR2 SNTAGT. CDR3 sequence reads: CASSGEAGDHGTQYF. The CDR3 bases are TGTGCCAGCAGTGGAGAAGCGGGAGACCATGGTACGCAGTATTTT.

The CDR3 region is CASTSGGFSYNEQFF. The DNA of the CDR3 is TGTGCCAGCACCTCGGGGGGGTTTTCCTACAATGAGCAGTTCTTC. This chain uses TRBV7-8 with TRBJ2-1; 8 bases are a match to TRBD2. The length of the CDR3 is 15 residues. The ends lost 7 bases at V and 1 base at J; junction bases unmatched: 6. Looked up from germline, CDR1 is SGHVS and CDR2 is FQNEAQ. The full variable domain, completed using reference TRBV7-8 and TRBJ2-1, is GAGVSQSPRYKVAKRGQDVALRCDPISGHVSLFWYQQALGQGPEFLTYFQNEAQLDKSGLPSDRFFAERPEGSVSTLKIQRTQQEDSAVYLCASTSGGFSYNEQFFGPGTRLTVL.

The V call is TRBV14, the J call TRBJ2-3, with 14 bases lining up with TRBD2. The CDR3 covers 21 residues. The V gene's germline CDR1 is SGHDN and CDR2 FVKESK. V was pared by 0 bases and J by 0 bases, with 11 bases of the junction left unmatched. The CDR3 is CASSQDQGLAGDWRSTDTQYF. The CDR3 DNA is TGTGCCAGCAGCCAAGATCAGGGACTAGCGGGAGACTGGCGTAGCACAGATACGCAGTATTTT. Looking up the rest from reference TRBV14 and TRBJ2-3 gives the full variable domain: EAGVTQFPSHSVIEKGQTVTLRCDPISGHDNLYWYRRVMGKEIKFLLHFVKESKQDESGMPNNRFLAERTGGTYSTLKVQPAELEDSGVYFCASSQDQGLAGDWRSTDTQYFGPGTRLTVL.

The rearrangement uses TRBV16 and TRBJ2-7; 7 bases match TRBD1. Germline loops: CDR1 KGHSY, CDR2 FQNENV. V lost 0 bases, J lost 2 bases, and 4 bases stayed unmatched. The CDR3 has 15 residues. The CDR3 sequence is CASSQSWTGTYEQYF. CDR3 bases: TGTGCCAGCAGCCAATCGTGGACAGGTACCTACGAGCAGTACTTC.

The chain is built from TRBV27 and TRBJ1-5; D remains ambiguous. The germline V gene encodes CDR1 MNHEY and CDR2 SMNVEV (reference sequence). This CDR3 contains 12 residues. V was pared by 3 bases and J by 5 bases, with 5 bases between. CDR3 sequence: CASSFLDQPQHF. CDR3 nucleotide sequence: TGTGCCAGCAGTTTCTTAGATCAGCCCCAGCATTTT.

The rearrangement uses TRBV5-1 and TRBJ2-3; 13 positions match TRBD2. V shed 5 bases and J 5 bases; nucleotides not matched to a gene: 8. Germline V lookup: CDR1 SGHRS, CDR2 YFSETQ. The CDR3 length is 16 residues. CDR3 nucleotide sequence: TGCGCCAGCAGAATTGGACTAGCGGGGGTAAGAGATACGCAGTATTTT. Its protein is CASRIGLAGVRDTQYF.

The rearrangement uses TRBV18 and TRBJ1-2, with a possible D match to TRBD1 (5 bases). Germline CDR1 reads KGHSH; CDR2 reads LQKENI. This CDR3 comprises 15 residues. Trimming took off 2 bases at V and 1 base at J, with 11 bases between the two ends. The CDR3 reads CASSPETDNNYGYTF. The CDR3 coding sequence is TGTGCCAGCTCACCAGAGACAGATAATAACTATGGCTACACCTTC. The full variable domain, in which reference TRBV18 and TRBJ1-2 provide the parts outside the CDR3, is NAGVMQNPRHLVRRRGQEARLRCSPMKGHSHVYWYRQLPEEGLKFMVYLQKENIIDESGMPKERFSAEFPKEGPSILRIQQVVRGDSAAYFCASSPETDNNYGYTFGSGTRLTVV.